This TCR beta chain appears in the sequencing data of a study of cytomegalovirus exposure and HLA in healthy donors. Germline CDR1 SGHRS, CDR2 YFSETQ. The V end lost 4 bases, the J end lost 2 bases, and 9 bases lay between the germline ends. This CDR3 has 13 amino acids. Primers: 60 Vbeta forward and 13 Jbeta reverse. In the original processing: Later reanalysis found 80 million or so unique TCR beta chains, approximately 11 million of them shared. Here immunoSEQ multiplex PCR was the method, and the copy in TCRdb shows in-frame clones only, minus some. V and J calls and clone size follow that table, whereas D and trimming were derived from the DNA. This table has roughly 150,000 clones, 75% to 85% appearing once. All the people who gave samples were healthy bone marrow donors.

V gene TRBV5-1 combines with J gene TRBJ2-5, with a weak D call TRBD2 (5 bases). Material: PBMCs. The source is a woman between 18 and 29 years old in good health and CMV-seronegative. The CDR3 sequence is CASSIDYQETQYF. In DNA, the CDR3 is TGCGCCAGCAGCATAGACTATCAAGAGACCCAGTACTTC.